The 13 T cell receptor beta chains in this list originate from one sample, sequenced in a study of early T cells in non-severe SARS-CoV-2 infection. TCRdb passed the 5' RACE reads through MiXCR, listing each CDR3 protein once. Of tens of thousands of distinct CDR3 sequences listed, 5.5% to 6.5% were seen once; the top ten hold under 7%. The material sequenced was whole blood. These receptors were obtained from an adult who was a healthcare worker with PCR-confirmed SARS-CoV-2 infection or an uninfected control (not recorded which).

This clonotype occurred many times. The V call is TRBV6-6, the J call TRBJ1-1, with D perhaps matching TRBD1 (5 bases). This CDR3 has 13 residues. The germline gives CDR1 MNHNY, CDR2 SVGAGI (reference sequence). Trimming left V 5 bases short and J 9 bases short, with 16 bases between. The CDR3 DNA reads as TGTGCCAGCAGTCAAAGACAGAGAGAGAAAGCTTTCTTT. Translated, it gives CASSQRQREKAFF.

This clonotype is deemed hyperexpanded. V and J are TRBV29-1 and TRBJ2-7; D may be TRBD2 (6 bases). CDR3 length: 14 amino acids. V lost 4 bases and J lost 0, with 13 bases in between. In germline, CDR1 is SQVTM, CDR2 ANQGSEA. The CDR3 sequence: CSVAGDGSSYEQYF. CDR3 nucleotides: TGCAGCGTTGCCGGGGACGGGAGCTCCTACGAGCAGTACTTC.

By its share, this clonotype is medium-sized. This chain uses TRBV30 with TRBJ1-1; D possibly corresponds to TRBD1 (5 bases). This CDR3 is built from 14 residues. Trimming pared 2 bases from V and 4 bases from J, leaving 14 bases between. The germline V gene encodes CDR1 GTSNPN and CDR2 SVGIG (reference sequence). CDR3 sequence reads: CAWSITGGATEAFF. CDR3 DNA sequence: TGTGCCTGGAGTATAACAGGTGGGGCCACTGAAGCTTTCTTT. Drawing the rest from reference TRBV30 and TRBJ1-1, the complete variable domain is SQTIHQWPATLVQPVGSPLSLECTVEGTSNPNLYWYRQAAGRGLQLLFYSVGIGQISSEVPQNLSASRPQDRQFILSSKKLLLSDSGFYLCAWSITGGATEAFFGQGTRLTVV.

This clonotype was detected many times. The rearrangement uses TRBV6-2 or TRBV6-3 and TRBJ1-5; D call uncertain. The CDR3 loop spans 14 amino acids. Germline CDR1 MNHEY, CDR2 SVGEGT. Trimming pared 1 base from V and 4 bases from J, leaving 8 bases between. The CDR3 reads CASSYWQENQPQHF. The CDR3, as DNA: TGTGCCAGCAGTTACTGGCAGGAAAATCAGCCCCAGCATTTT.

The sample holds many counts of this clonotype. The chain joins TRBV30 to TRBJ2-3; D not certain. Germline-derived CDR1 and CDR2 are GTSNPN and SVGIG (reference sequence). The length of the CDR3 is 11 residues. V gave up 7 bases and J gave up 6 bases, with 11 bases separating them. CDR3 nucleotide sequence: TGTGCCTACCTCGGCGGTGATACGCAGTATTTT. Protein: CAYLGGDTQYF. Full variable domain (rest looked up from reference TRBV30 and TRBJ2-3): SQTIHQWPATLVQPVGSPLSLECTVEGTSNPNLYWYRQAAGRGLQLLFYSVGIGQISSEVPQNLSASRPQDRQFILSSKKLLLSDSGFYLCAYLGGDTQYFGPGTRLTVL.

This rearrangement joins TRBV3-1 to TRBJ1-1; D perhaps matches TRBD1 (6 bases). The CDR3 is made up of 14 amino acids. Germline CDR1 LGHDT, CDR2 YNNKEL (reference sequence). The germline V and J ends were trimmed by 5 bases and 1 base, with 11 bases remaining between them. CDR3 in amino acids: CASSKRGANTEAFF. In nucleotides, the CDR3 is TGTGCCAGCAGCAAGAGGGGGGCGAACACTGAAGCTTTCTTT.

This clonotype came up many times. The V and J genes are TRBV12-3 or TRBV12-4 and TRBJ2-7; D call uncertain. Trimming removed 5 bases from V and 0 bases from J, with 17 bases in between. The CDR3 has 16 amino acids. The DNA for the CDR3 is TGTGCCAGCAGTCCCGATACGCTCGAATCCTCCTACGAGCAGTACTTC. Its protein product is CASSPDTLESSYEQYF.

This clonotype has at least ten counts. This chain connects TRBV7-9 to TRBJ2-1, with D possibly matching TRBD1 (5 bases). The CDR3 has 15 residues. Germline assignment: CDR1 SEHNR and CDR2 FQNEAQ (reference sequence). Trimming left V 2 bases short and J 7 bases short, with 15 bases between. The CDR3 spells CASSLPSGLRNEQFF. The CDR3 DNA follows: TGTGCCAGCAGCTTACCGTCAGGGTTGAGGAATGAGCAGTTCTTC.

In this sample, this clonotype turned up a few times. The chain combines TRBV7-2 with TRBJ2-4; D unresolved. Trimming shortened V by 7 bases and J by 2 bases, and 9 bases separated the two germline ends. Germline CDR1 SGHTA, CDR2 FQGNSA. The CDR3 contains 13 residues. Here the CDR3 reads CASNTGPKNIQYF. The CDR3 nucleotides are TGTGCCAGCAATACCGGACCCAAAAACATTCAGTACTTC.

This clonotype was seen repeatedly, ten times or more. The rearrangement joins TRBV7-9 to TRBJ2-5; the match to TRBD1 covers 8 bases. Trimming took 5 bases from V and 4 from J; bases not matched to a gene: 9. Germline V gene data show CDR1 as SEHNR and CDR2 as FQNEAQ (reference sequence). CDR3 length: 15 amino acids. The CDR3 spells CASSPQGAITETQYF. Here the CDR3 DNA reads TGTGCCAGCAGCCCCCAGGGGGCCATAACAGAGACCCAGTACTTC.

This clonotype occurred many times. CDR3 sequence: CASSLIDTQYF. The CDR3 nucleotides are TGTGCCAGCAGCTTGATAGATACGCAGTATTTT. The V gene is TRBV7-2, the J gene TRBJ2-3; no reliable D call. CDR1 is SGHTA and CDR2 is FQGNSA in the germline V gene. The V gene lost 3 bases and the J gene lost 5 bases, with 3 bases spanning the gap. The CDR3 sequence is 11 residues long.

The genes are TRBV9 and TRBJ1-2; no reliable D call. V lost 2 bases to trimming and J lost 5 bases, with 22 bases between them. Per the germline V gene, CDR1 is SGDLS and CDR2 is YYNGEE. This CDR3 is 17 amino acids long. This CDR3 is CASSVGSRVGSEYGYTF. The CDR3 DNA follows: TGTGCCAGCAGCGTGGGCTCGAGGGTTGGCAGTGAATATGGCTACACCTTC. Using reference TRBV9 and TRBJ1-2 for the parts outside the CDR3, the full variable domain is DSGVTQTPKHLITATGQRVTLRCSPRSGDLSVYWYQQSLDQGLQFLIQYYNGEERAKGNILERFSAQQFPDLHSELNLSSLELGDSALYFCASSVGSRVGSEYGYTFGSGTRLTVV.

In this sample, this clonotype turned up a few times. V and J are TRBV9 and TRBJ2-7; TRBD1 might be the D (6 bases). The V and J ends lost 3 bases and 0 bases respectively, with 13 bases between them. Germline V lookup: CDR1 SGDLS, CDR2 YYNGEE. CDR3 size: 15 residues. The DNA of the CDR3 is TGTGCCAGCAGCGCGCAACCGGGACACTCCTACGAGCAGTACTTC. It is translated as CASSAQPGHSYEQYF.